The TCR beta chain under discussion was sequenced for a study of cytomegalovirus exposure and HLA in healthy donors. Study-wide results and limits: There were several of the most significant clusters that appeared linked to common viral pathogens in a later analysis. Among TCR beta chains, those listed as cytomegalovirus-associated numbered over 150.

Of note for this clone: The antigen remains unidentified.

With 60 Vbeta and 13 Jbeta primers, the PCR was carried out. The data were produced by immunoSEQ multiplex PCR, yet TCRdb's version contains in-frame clones alone and is incomplete. The sample shows about 170,000 clones, 62% of them seen only once. The germline V gene encodes CDR1 SGDLS and CDR2 YYNGEE. The CDR3 sequence is 13 residues long. The V and J genes are TRBV9 and TRBJ2-5; 7 nucleotides align to TRBD1. The J call is uncertain, as TRBJ2-7 better fits the DNA end. The sample was PBMCs. This receptor was taken from a middle-aged man in good health and CMV-seronegative. This chain's CDR3 is CASSLTGFHEQYF. The CDR3 bases are TGTGCCAGCAGCCTGACAGGGTTCCACGAGCAGTACTTC.